A selection of T cell receptor beta chains follows, all from one sample in a study of T cell responses to AZD1222 COVID-19 vaccine. The data were produced by immunoSEQ multiplex PCR, yet TCRdb's version contains in-frame clones alone and is incomplete. The data contain 110,000 or so clones, around 93% of them seen just once; the ten biggest clones take up 7% to 9%. Sequences were derived from peripheral blood, sampled on day 0 of AZD1222 vaccination. These receptors all stem from an adult in good health. Both conserved end residues are part of each CDR3. Each record gives: J gene, clone size, D gene, V gene, CDR3 DNA, CDR3 protein. The D gene is left open where the match is weak. Not all rows give a size; the values are once, few, many and, for expanded clones, a class.

>TRBJ1-2|NA|NA|TRBV12-3/TRBV12-4
TGTGCCAGCAGTTTTCAGGGTTCTTATGGCTACACCTTC
CASSFQGSYGYTF
>TRBJ2-5|once|TRBD2|TRBV18
TGTGCCAGCTCACCACCGTCTTCGGGGGGAGAGACCCAGTACTTC
CASSPPSSGGETQYF
>TRBJ2-3|NA|NA|TRBV9
TGTGCCAGCAGCGTAGCGGGAGTCACAGATACGCAGTATTTT
CASSVAGVTDTQYF
>TRBJ2-7|once|NA|TRBV6-5
TGTGCCAGCAGACCAGGGAACGAGCCCTACGAGCAGTACTTC
CASRPGNEPYEQYF
>TRBJ1-6|few|NA|TRBV7-2
TGTGCCAGCAGGGGCAGGGATCGGTCACCCCTCCACTTT
CASRGRDRSPLHF
>TRBJ1-6|NA|NA|TRBV3-1/TRBV3-2
TGTGCCAGCAGCCGCACACAGGGCTTCAGTCCCTGGCTCCTCCACTTT
CASSRTQGFSPWLLHF
>TRBJ2-1|NA|TRBD2|TRBV7-3
TGTGCCAGCAGCTTTGGGGAGGGCAATTCCTACAATGAGCAGTTCTTC
CASSFGEGNSYNEQFF
>TRBJ1-5|NA|NA|TRBV9
TGTGCCAGCAGCGTAGACAGCCGTAGCAATCAGCCCCAGCATTTT
CASSVDSRSNQPQHF
>TRBJ2-7|NA|NA|TRBV6-5
TGTGCCAGCAGTTCATATGTGAGGTACGAGCAGTACTTC
CASSSYVRYEQYF
>TRBJ1-1|NA|NA|TRBV2
TGTGCCGGAAACAGGGTGAACACTGAAGCTTTCTTT
CAGNRVNTEAFF
>TRBJ1-2|once|NA|TRBV27
TGTGCCAGCAGTTTTGGGGACCACTATGGCTACACCTTC
CASSFGDHYGYTF
>TRBJ1-5|few|NA|TRBV19
TGTGCCAGTAGTGGGGGGACATCCTGGGATCAGCCCCAGCATTTT
CASSGGTSWDQPQHF
>TRBJ2-3|once|NA|TRBV10-2
TGCGCCAGTCATCGGGGGACGGGTTCTAGCACAGATACGCAGTATTTT
CASHRGTGSSTDTQYF
>TRBJ2-7|NA|NA|TRBV30
TGTGCCTGGGGGGTCTCCTACGAGCAGTACTTC
CAWGVSYEQYF
>TRBJ1-2|once|TRBD1|TRBV6-5
TGTGCCAGCAGTTACGGGACAGGGGGTGGCTACACCTTC
CASSYGTGGGYTF
>TRBJ2-7|once|NA|TRBV6-5
TGTGCCAGCAGTTCGGCCCTAGGGGCCTACGAGCAGTACTTC
CASSSALGAYEQYF
>TRBJ1-1|NA|TRBD1|TRBV7-2
TGTGCCAGCAGCCCGGGACAGGGCCCTTACACTGAAGCTTTCTTT
CASSPGQGPYTEAFF
>TRBJ1-6|few|NA|TRBV7-2
TGTGCCAGCAGCTTAGTGGCGTGGTCGGGTAATTCACCCCTCCACTTT
CASSLVAWSGNSPLHF
>TRBJ1-1|NA|NA|TRBV3-1/TRBV3-2
TGTGCCAGCAGCCAAGGGGTCGTCGCGGGGAACACTGAAGCTTTCTTT
CASSQGVVAGNTEAFF
>TRBJ2-7|NA|NA|TRBV9
TGTGCCAGCAGCGGTAGACAGGAGTCCTACGAGCAGTACTTC
CASSGRQESYEQYF
>TRBJ1-5|NA|NA|TRBV4-1
TGCGCCAGCAGCCAAGCAGTTGATCGAACAGGGCTTTTTCAGCCCCAGCATTTT
CASSQAVDRTGLFQPQHF
>TRBJ2-5|NA|NA|TRBV25-1
TGTGCCAGCAGTGATGTAGTGGCGGGCCAAGAGACCCAGTACTTC
CASSDVVAGQETQYF
>TRBJ2-2|NA|NA|TRBV12-3/TRBV12-4
TGTGCCAGCAGTTTTTTTCGGAGCGGGGAGCTGTTTTTT
CASSFFRSGELFF
>TRBJ2-5|NA|NA|TRBV5-1
TGCGCCAGCAGCTCGGGGACTGGGGATGGGACCCAGTACTTC
CASSSGTGDGTQYF
>TRBJ2-3|NA|TRBD1|TRBV4-3
TGCGCCAGCAGCCCTGGACAGGGCGCAGATACGCAGTATTTT
CASSPGQGADTQYF
>TRBJ1-2|NA|NA|TRBV7-9
TGTGCCAGCAACTCCCTGGGGGGGGAAAGCTACACCTTC
CASNSLGGESYTF
>TRBJ2-1|NA|TRBD1|TRBV3-1/TRBV3-2
TGTGCCAGCAGCCAACCACAGGGGATAGGCTACAATGAGCAGTTCTTC
CASSQPQGIGYNEQFF
>TRBJ2-3|NA|NA|TRBV18
TGTGCTTCGGGCGGGTCCAGGAATACGCAGTATTTT
CASGGSRNTQYF
>TRBJ1-4|NA|TRBD1|TRBV7-9
TGTGCCAGCACCCCCGGGACAGGTGGAGAAAAACTGTTTTTT
CASTPGTGGEKLFF
>TRBJ1-5|NA|NA|TRBV30
TGTGCCTGGAGTCATGGGGAAAATCAGCCCCAGCATTTT
CAWSHGENQPQHF
>TRBJ1-2|NA|NA|TRBV4-1
TGCGCCAGCAGCCCGACAGGACTTTATGGCTACACCTTC
CASSPTGLYGYTF
>TRBJ1-5|NA|TRBD1|TRBV2
TGTGCCAGCAGTGATAGAACAGGGGGACAGCCCCAGCATTTT
CASSDRTGGQPQHF
>TRBJ2-2|NA|TRBD2|TRBV5-1
TGCGCCAGCACCGAAGCGGGAGGCGCCGGGGAGCTGTTTTTT
CASTEAGGAGELFF
>TRBJ1-6|NA|TRBD1|TRBV6-1
TGTGCCAGCAGTGCGTGGGACAGGGGGAGAAGCTCCTATAATTCACCCCTCCACTTT
CASSAWDRGRSSYNSPLHF
>TRBJ2-7|NA|NA|TRBV4-3
TGCGCCAGCAGCCTAGAGAGAGTAACCTTAGGGGAGCAGTACTTC
CASSLERVTLGEQYF
>TRBJ1-4|NA|TRBD1|TRBV18
TGTGCCAGCTCACCCACAGGGGTCGATGAAAAACTGTTTTTT
CASSPTGVDEKLFF
>TRBJ1-2|NA|NA|TRBV6-5
TGTGCCAGCACTGCCGGCGAGTGGGGTGGCTACACCTTC
CASTAGEWGGYTF
>TRBJ2-3|NA|TRBD2|TRBV7-2
TGTGCCAGCAGCCTAGCGGGGGGGGCAGATACGCAGTATTTT
CASSLAGGADTQYF
>TRBJ1-1|NA|NA|TRBV5-4
TGTGCCAGCAGCACCCAACAGGGAGGATTAACTGAAGCTTTCTTT
CASSTQQGGLTEAFF
>TRBJ2-3|NA|NA|TRBV21-1
TGTGCCAGCAGCAAGGGACTAGCGGGAGACACAGATACGCAGTATTTT
CASSKGLAGDTDTQYF
>TRBJ1-1|NA|TRBD1|TRBV20-1
TGCAGTGCTAGGGGACAGGGAGAAGCTTTCTTT
CSARGQGEAFF